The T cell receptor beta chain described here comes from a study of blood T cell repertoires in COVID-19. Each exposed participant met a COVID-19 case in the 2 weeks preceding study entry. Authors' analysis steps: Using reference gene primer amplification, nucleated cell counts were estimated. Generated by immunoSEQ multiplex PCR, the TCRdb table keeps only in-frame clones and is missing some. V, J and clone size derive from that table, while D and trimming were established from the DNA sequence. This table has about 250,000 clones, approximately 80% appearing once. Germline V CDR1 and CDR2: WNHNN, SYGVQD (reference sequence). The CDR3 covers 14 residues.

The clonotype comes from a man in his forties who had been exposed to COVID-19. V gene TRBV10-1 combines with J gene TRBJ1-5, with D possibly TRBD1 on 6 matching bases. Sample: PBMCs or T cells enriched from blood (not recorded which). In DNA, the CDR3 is TGCGGCCCCAGCCTGGGACACCGGGATCAGCCCCAGCATTTT. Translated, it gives CGPSLGHRDQPQHF.